This T cell receptor beta chain stems from a study of early T cells in non-severe SARS-CoV-2 infection. Study in general: Sequencing targeted bulk RNA from unsorted whole blood, leaving chains unpaired.

Study-level points and caveats: In VDJdb matching, anti-spike CD8 responses were favored while private and CD4 specificities went missing.

This clonotype was counted ten times or more. The antigen is undetermined. Individual cDNA molecules received unique molecular identifiers during library preparation. TCRdb passed the 5' RACE reads through MiXCR, listing each CDR3 protein once. The sample lists fewer than 30,000 distinct CDR3 sequences; around 5.9% were seen once. Germline V CDR1 and CDR2: MNHEY, SMNVEV (reference sequence). The trim removed 2 bases at V and 7 bases at J, leaving 2 bases unmatched. The CDR3 spans 13 residues. The clonotype was recovered from an adult who was a healthcare worker with PCR-confirmed SARS-CoV-2 infection or an uninfected control (not recorded which). Material for sequencing was whole blood. The rearrangement joins TRBV27 to TRBJ2-1; 7 bases align to TRBD2. Here the CDR3 DNA reads TGTGCCAGCAGTTTACGCGGGGGAAATGAGCAGTTCTTC. It translates to CASSLRGGNEQFF.